The rows below give T cell receptor beta chains drawn from one sample of a study of CD8 T cells in ankylosing spondylitis. Via MiXCR, TCRdb re-called the 5' RACE reads, giving one row per CDR3 protein. Among just under 550,000 distinct CDR3 sequences listed, roughly 13% were seen once. The sequenced sample was blood, either unsorted or a sorted T cell fraction (not recorded which). These receptors came from a male donor with ankylosing spondylitis. CDR3s include the opening cysteine and the closing phenylalanine or tryptophan. A D gene is named only where the DNA matches it firmly. The size of a clone is reported for some rows only, either as once, few or many, or as a class for expanded clones.

j_gene	d_gene	abundance	v_gene	CDR3nt	CDR3aa
TRBJ2-3	-	many	TRBV7-8	TGTGCCAGCAGCCCCCGCAGCCCGCTCGGTACGCAGTATTTT	CASSPRSPLGTQYF
TRBJ1-2	TRBD1	-	TRBV29-1	TGCAGCGTCGCGGGCTACAGACAGGGGGTAGACTATGGCTACACCTTC	CSVAGYRQGVDYGYTF
TRBJ2-1	-	-	TRBV7-2	TGTGCCAGCAGCTACAGAGGTTGGAATGAGCAGTTCTTC	CASSYRGWNEQFF
TRBJ1-4	TRBD1	-	TRBV20-1	TGCAGTGCTGGGGGGACAGGTGAAAAACTGTTTTTT	CSAGGTGEKLFF
TRBJ2-1	-	few	TRBV7-8	TGTGCCAGCAGTCCTGCGTTGGGTGGCGTCTACAATGAGCAGTTCTTC	CASSPALGGVYNEQFF
TRBJ1-1	-	few	TRBV5-1	TGCGCCAGCACCGTCAGGGCGGAGAACACTGAAGCTTTCTTT	CASTVRAENTEAFF
TRBJ1-4	-	-	TRBV7-6	TGTGCCAGCAGCCATACTGTGAATGAAAAACTGTTTTTT	CASSHTVNEKLFF
TRBJ2-5	TRBD1	many	TRBV7-2	TGTGCCAGCACTCTTAGCGTGACAGGGGGTTGGGAGACCCAGTACTTC	CASTLSVTGGWETQYF
TRBJ2-1	TRBD2	few	TRBV24-1	TGTGCCACCAGTGATGACCGGGTAGCGGGAGGTTACAATGAGCAGTTCTTC	CATSDDRVAGGYNEQFF
TRBJ2-1	TRBD1	many	TRBV12-3/TRBV12-4	TGTGCCAGCAGTCCACAGGGGTCTCACCACCTCAATGAGCAGTTCTTC	CASSPQGSHHLNEQFF
TRBJ2-1	-	-	TRBV18	TGTGCCAGCTCACCAGAGACCCCGCCGGTCGGTGAGCAGTTCTTC	CASSPETPPVGEQFF
TRBJ2-1	-	few	TRBV7-9	TGTGCCAGCAGCCAGATCGAGCAGTTCTTC	CASSQIEQFF
TRBJ2-5	TRBD1	-	TRBV28	TGTGCCAGCAGAAAGACAGGGAGAGAGACCCAGTACTTC	CASRKTGRETQYF
TRBJ2-5	-	-	TRBV25-1	TGTGCCAGCAGTGAATGGATCCCCCCAGGACCCTCAGAGACCCAGTACTTC	CASSEWIPPGPSETQYF
TRBJ2-7	-	few	TRBV7-9	TGTGCCAGCAGCTTAGGAGGGGGGGAAGTGGACGAGCAGTACTTC	CASSLGGGEVDEQYF
TRBJ1-1	-	many	TRBV29-1	TGCAGCGTTGAATTCGGGAACACTGAAGCTTTCTTT	CSVEFGNTEAFF
TRBJ2-7	TRBD2	-	TRBV20-1	TGCAGTGCTAGAGTCCTAGCGGGAGACCAAGGGCAGTACTTC	CSARVLAGDQGQYF
TRBJ2-2	TRBD2	-	TRBV5-1	TGCGCCAGCAGCTTGGCCGGCGGGAGCGACACCGGGGAGCTGTTTTTT	CASSLAGGSDTGELFF
TRBJ2-2	TRBD2	-	TRBV20-1	TGCAGTGCTAGAGGGCTAGCGGACACCGGGGAGCTGTTTTTT	CSARGLADTGELFF
TRBJ2-1	-	-	TRBV20-1	TGCAGTGCTAGAGATAGTGTAGAATCGACGTACAATGAGCAGTTCTTC	CSARDSVESTYNEQFF
TRBJ1-2	TRBD1	-	TRBV6-5	TGTGCCAGCAGTTACACGACAGGGTTGAATGGCTACACCTTC	CASSYTTGLNGYTF
TRBJ1-6	-	-	TRBV20-1	TGCAGTGCTAGCGGGGGGAGCTCCTATAATTCACCCCTCCACTTT	CSASGGSSYNSPLHF
TRBJ2-1	-	many	TRBV12-3/TRBV12-4	TGTGCCAGCAGTTTAGGAAGCGGATACAATGAGCAGTTCTTC	CASSLGSGYNEQFF
TRBJ2-3	-	few	TRBV9	TGTGCCAGCAGCGTAGGACCCCATTTGGGGACAGATACGCAGTATTTT	CASSVGPHLGTDTQYF
TRBJ1-3	-	few	TRBV18	TGTGCCAGCTCACCTACGGAGAGCTCTGGAAACACCATATATTTT	CASSPTESSGNTIYF
TRBJ2-5	TRBD1	few	TRBV6-1	TGTGCCAGCAGTGAAGCGACAGGGGGCAGGGAGACCCAGTACTTC	CASSEATGGRETQYF
TRBJ2-5	TRBD2	-	TRBV24-1	TGTGCCACCAGTGATCTGACTAGCGGGGGGGAGACCCAGTACTTC	CATSDLTSGGETQYF
TRBJ2-3	-	few	TRBV4-2	TGTGCCAGCACCGAGGTGATTAGCACAGATACGCAGTATTTT	CASTEVISTDTQYF
TRBJ2-1	-	-	TRBV7-2	TGTGCCAGCAGCTCCCCCCCCGGCGGGTATGAGCAGTTCTTC	CASSSPPGGYEQFF
TRBJ2-5	-	few	TRBV20-1	TGCAGTGCTCGAAGGCTCGGGGGAGATGAGACCCAGTACTTC	CSARRLGGDETQYF
TRBJ2-7	-	few	TRBV11-2	TGTGCCAGCAGCCCCGTGGCAGGTTACGAGCAGTACTTC	CASSPVAGYEQYF
TRBJ2-2	-	few	TRBV30	TGTGCCTGGACCGGTTTTTTAGGGGAGGACACCGGGGAGCTGTTTTTT	CAWTGFLGEDTGELFF
TRBJ2-5	-	few	TRBV24-1	TGTGCCACCAGTGATTCGTCGGGACCCCGCCAAGAGACCCAGTACTTC	CATSDSSGPRQETQYF
TRBJ1-4	TRBD1	-	TRBV7-9	TGTGCCAGCAGCTGGGGACAGGCAAGTGAAAAACTGTTTTTT	CASSWGQASEKLFF
TRBJ1-1	TRBD1	-	TRBV15	TGTGCCACCAGCAGAGATGGTGGTATGGTGGACAGGGAAGCTTTCTTT	CATSRDGGMVDREAFF
TRBJ2-2	TRBD1	few	TRBV25-1	TGTGCCAGCAATGCCCGGGGACAGGAGAACACCGGGGAGCTGTTTTTT	CASNARGQENTGELFF
TRBJ1-1	TRBD1	-	TRBV7-9	TGTGCCAGCAGCTCGTCCCTGACAGGGGGCGTCACTGAAGCTTTCTTT	CASSSSLTGGVTEAFF
TRBJ1-2	-	few	TRBV5-1	TGCGCCAGCAGCTCCCTAGGGGGGTACTATGGCTACACCTTC	CASSSLGGYYGYTF
TRBJ2-5	TRBD2	few	TRBV20-1	TGCAGTGCTAGAGTTTACTCACCGGGACTAGCGGGACACTATCAAGAGACCCAGTACTTC	CSARVYSPGLAGHYQETQYF
TRBJ2-3	-	-	TRBV19	TGTGCCAGTAGTACCCAGGGGGGGGATACGCAGTATTTT	CASSTQGGDTQYF
TRBJ1-5	-	-	TRBV2	TGTGCCAGCACGGTGGGACGACAGGCCCAGCATTTT	CASTVGRQAQHF
TRBJ2-2	-	many	TRBV18	TGTGCCAGCTCACCGGCAGGGCTAGCGAACACCGGGGAGCTGTTTTTT	CASSPAGLANTGELFF
TRBJ2-1	-	-	TRBV3-1	TGTGCCAGCAGCCAAGATAGGCATAGGAATGAGCAGTTCTTC	CASSQDRHRNEQFF
TRBJ2-3	-	many	TRBV12-3/TRBV12-4	TGTGCCAGCACCGCCGCAGATACGCAGTATTTT	CASTAADTQYF
TRBJ2-3	-	few	TRBV20-1	TGCAGTGCTAGAGCCCCCCAGATCGCCGCCGATACGCAGTATTTT	CSARAPQIAADTQYF
TRBJ2-1	-	-	TRBV28	TGTGCCAGCAGTTTATTACAGGGTTTTCAGTTCTTC	CASSLLQGFQFF
TRBJ2-3	TRBD1	-	TRBV20-1	TGCAGTGCCACAGTCCCAGGGGGCCCAGGGTTTGGGGATACGCAGTATTTT	CSATVPGGPGFGDTQYF
TRBJ2-5	-	-	TRBV5-4	TGTGCCAGCAGCTTGGTTCGGGGAGCCCTGGGGGGCGAAGAGACCCAGTACTTC	CASSLVRGALGGEETQYF
TRBJ2-1	-	many	TRBV15	TGTGCCACCAGCAGGAGAACCTTGGATGAGCAGTTCTTC	CATSRRTLDEQFF